This is a list of T cell receptor beta chains from one sample in a study of Ad26.COV2.S vaccination and SARS-CoV-2 variants. Sequenced by immunoSEQ multiplex PCR; TCRdb stores in-frame clones only, minus some. Of 350,000 to 450,000 clones listed, around 92% are singletons. Here the sequenced sample was peripheral blood, taken after recovery from COVID-19. The receptors originated from a human donor who had recovered from COVID-19. The CDR3 runs from the conserved cysteine through the conserved F or W. A D gene is named only where the DNA matches it firmly. Not every row has a clone size; where given, it reads once, few, many or a size class.

d_call clone_size j_call v_call cdr3_aa cdr3_nt
TRBD1 . TRBJ1-2 TRBV29-1 CSVERTGGAGYTF TGCAGCGTTGAACGGACAGGGGGGGCTGGCTACACCTTC
. . TRBJ1-2 TRBV5-1 CASSPHRNNYGYTF TGCGCCAGCAGCCCTCACAGGAATAACTATGGCTACACCTTC
. . TRBJ1-4 TRBV2 CASSEFRDGPSNEKLFF TGTGCCAGCAGTGAGTTCCGGGACGGCCCGTCTAATGAAAAACTGTTTTTT
TRBD1 once TRBJ2-1 TRBV5-1 CASSWLRDSVNNEQFF TGCGCCAGCAGCTGGCTAAGGGACAGCGTAAACAATGAGCAGTTCTTC
TRBD1 few TRBJ1-6 TRBV6-5 CASSYGTGGSPLHF TGTGCCAGCAGTTACGGGACAGGGGGCTCACCCCTCCACTTT
. . TRBJ1-6 TRBV6-2/TRBV6-3 CASSHLRLNSPLHF TGTGCCAGCAGCCATCTGCGCCTTAATTCACCCCTCCACTTT
. . TRBJ2-2 TRBV10-3 CAISGGSTGELFF TGTGCCATCAGTGGGGGTTCGACCGGGGAGCTGTTTTTT
. . TRBJ1-5 TRBV6-5 CASSYGIHNQPQHF TGTGCCAGCAGTTACGGGATACACAATCAGCCCCAGCATTTT
. . TRBJ2-2 TRBV15 CATREHWAGELFF TGTGCCACCAGAGAACATTGGGCCGGGGAGCTGTTTTTT
. . TRBJ2-3 TRBV10-1 CASSEGYADTQYF TGCGCCAGCAGTGAGGGCTACGCAGATACGCAGTATTTT
TRBD1 . TRBJ1-2 TRBV13 CASSDRGRSYTF TGTGCCAGCAGCGACAGGGGGCGCAGCTACACCTTC
. . TRBJ2-5 TRBV12-5 CASAGVAEETQYF TGTGCTAGTGCGGGGGTGGCGGAAGAGACCCAGTACTTC
. . TRBJ1-2 TRBV18 CASSPSTATF TGTGCCAGCTCACCGAGTACGGCGACTTTC
. few TRBJ2-7 TRBV2 CASSEAHYYEQYF TGTGCCAGCAGTGAAGCGCATTACTACGAGCAGTACTTC